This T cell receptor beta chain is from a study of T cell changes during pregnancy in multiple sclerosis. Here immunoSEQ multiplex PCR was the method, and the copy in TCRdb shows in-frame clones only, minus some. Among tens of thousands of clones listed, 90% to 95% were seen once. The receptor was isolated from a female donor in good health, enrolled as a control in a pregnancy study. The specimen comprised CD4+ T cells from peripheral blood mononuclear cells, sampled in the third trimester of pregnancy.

DNA for the CDR3: TGTGCCAGTAGGGGACAGGTCTACGAGCAGTACTTC. Protein: CASRGQVYEQYF. This rearrangement joins TRBV19 to TRBJ2-7, with TRBD1 matching over 8 bases. In germline, CDR1 is LNHDA, CDR2 SQIVND (reference sequence). The CDR3 is 12 amino acids. Losses at the gene ends were 6 bases for V and 3 bases for J; bases not matched to a gene: 1.